The 21 T cell receptor beta chains given below trace back to one sample, sequenced in a study of blood T cell repertoires in COVID-19. TCRdb's table, derived via immunoSEQ multiplex PCR, lists solely in-frame clones and lacks some. The sample gives about 210,000 clones, just under 85% of which show up once; 6% to 8.5% is in the top ten. Sequencing was done on a sample of peripheral blood. The receptors were gathered from a woman between 45 and 60 years old with active or convalescent COVID-19.

The V and J genes are TRBV5-1 and TRBJ1-4; D perhaps matches TRBD1 (6 bases). The CDR3 sequence is 16 residues long. V was trimmed by 0 bases and J by 3 bases, leaving 12 bases between them. Germline CDR1 is SGHRS and CDR2 is YFSETQ. The CDR3 loop reads CASSLEGVGANEKLFF. Here the CDR3 DNA reads TGCGCCAGCAGCTTGGAGGGGGTTGGAGCTAATGAAAAACTGTTTTTT.

This rearrangement joins TRBV18 to TRBJ2-7; D not certain. The CDR3 runs to 13 residues. V dropped 2 bases and J dropped 0 bases, with 5 bases sitting between them. In germline, CDR1 is KGHSH, CDR2 LQKENI. The CDR3 DNA follows: TGTGCCAGCTCACCAGAGGTCTCCTACGAGCAGTACTTC. Protein sequence: CASSPEVSYEQYF.

J is TRBJ2-1 and V is TRBV5-1; maybe TRBD1 (6 bases). V gave up 0 bases and J gave up 0 bases, with 10 bases separating them. Germline V CDR1 and CDR2: SGHRS, YFSETQ. The CDR3 covers 16 residues. The CDR3 reads CASSLGSGVSYNEQFF. CDR3 bases: TGCGCCAGCAGCTTGGGATCAGGGGTCTCCTACAATGAGCAGTTCTTC.

The rearrangement joins TRBV18 to TRBJ1-1, with no clear D. CDR3 length equals 15 residues. The V end was cut by 4 bases, the J end by 4 bases, with 16 bases between. CDR1 KGHSH and CDR2 LQKENI come from the germline V gene. The CDR3 loop is CASSRLEKLSTEAFF. The CDR3 DNA reads as TGTGCCAGCTCACGTCTCGAAAAACTTTCCACTGAAGCTTTCTTT.

V and J are TRBV14 and TRBJ2-1; 12 nucleotides match TRBD2. V lost 2 bases to trimming and J lost 9 bases; unmatched junction nucleotides: 8. There are 16 residues in the CDR3. Germline values: CDR1 SGHDN, CDR2 FVKESK. DNA for the CDR3: TGTGCCAGCAGCCAACACTCTAGCGGGAGGGCCGGTGAGCAGTTCTTC. Protein sequence: CASSQHSSGRAGEQFF.

V gene TRBV10-3 combines with J gene TRBJ2-2, with 7 bases identical to TRBD1. Germline-derived CDR1 and CDR2 are ENHRY and SYGVKD. The J segment lost 2 bases and the V segment lost 6 bases, leaving 3 bases of the junction unmatched. The CDR3 runs 14 residues. The CDR3 loop reads CAIRGQLNTGELFF. The CDR3 bases are TGTGCCATCAGGGGACAGCTTAACACCGGGGAGCTGTTTTTT.

V gene TRBV19 combines with J gene TRBJ1-5, with a weak D call TRBD1 (6 bases). Trimming left V 11 bases short and J 4 bases short, with 15 bases between. The CDR3 loop spans 13 amino acids. CDR1 is LNHDA, CDR2 SQIVND, per germline (reference sequence). CDR3 DNA sequence: TGTGCCGGACCGGGACACCGGAATCAGCCCCAGCATTTT. Translated: CAGPGHRNQPQHF.

This rearrangement joins TRBV12-3 or TRBV12-4 to TRBJ1-4; D is possibly TRBD1 (5 bases). There are 13 residues in the CDR3. V shed 5 bases and J shed 5 bases, with 9 bases lying between them. CDR3 sequence: CASSMDINEKLFF. The CDR3 bases are TGTGCCAGCAGTATGGACATAAATGAAAAACTGTTTTTT.

V gene TRBV5-1 combines with J gene TRBJ2-3; no firm D call. CDR1 and CDR2 from the germline V gene are SGHRS and YFSETQ. The CDR3 is 14 residues long. With 0 bases removed from V and 5 bases from J, the gap between germline ends came to 10 bases. The CDR3 DNA is TGCGCCAGCAGCTTGGATGGCGGTGGAGATACGCAGTATTTT. The encoded protein is CASSLDGGGDTQYF.

The V call is TRBV27, the J call TRBJ1-5; 8 bases map to TRBD1. J gave up 6 bases and V 0 bases, and 7 bases lay outside the gene matches. The CDR3 extends over 16 amino acids. CDR1 is MNHEY and CDR2 is SMNVEV in the germline V gene (reference sequence). DNA for the CDR3: TGTGCCAGCAGTTTATCGGGGGTACAGGGGGTTCAGCCCCAGCATTTT. Its protein is CASSLSGVQGVQPQHF.

For the CDR3, the DNA is TGTGCCAGCAGTGAATTAGAACAGGGACATAATTCACCCCTCCACTTT. It translates to CASSELEQGHNSPLHF. This sequence joins TRBV25-1 and TRBJ1-6; possible D gene TRBD1, 6 bases. The CDR3 is 16 amino acids. The germline CDR1 and CDR2 sequences are MGHDK and SYGVNS. Trimming pared 1 base from V and 5 bases from J, leaving 12 bases between.

The genes are TRBV6-5 and TRBJ1-2; 10 bases fit TRBD1. Germline assignment: CDR1 MNHEY and CDR2 SVGAGI. There are 14 residues in the CDR3. Trimming removed 6 bases from V and 7 bases from J; junction bases left unmatched: 8. CDR3 sequence reads: CASSLGQGNGGYTF. CDR3 in DNA: TGTGCCAGCAGCTTGGGACAGGGGAACGGTGGCTACACCTTC.

The chain carries TRBV5-1 and TRBJ2-1, with a weak D call TRBD1 (5 bases). The CDR3 length is 13 residues. Germline values: CDR1 SGHRS, CDR2 YFSETQ. V was trimmed by 4 bases and J by 5 bases, leaving 10 bases between them. The CDR3: CASSLRTHNEQFF. The DNA of the CDR3 is TGCGCCAGCAGCCTGCGGACACACAATGAGCAGTTCTTC. The full variable domain, with the rest looked up from reference TRBV5-1 and TRBJ2-1, is KAGVTQTPRYLIKTRGQQVTLSCSPISGHRSVSWYQQTPGQGLQFLFEYFSETQRNKGNFPGRFSGRQFSNSRSEMNVSTLELGDSALYLCASSLRTHNEQFFGPGTRLTVL.

The chain carries TRBV3-1 (or the pseudogene TRBV3-2) and TRBJ1-1, with 9 nucleotides matching TRBD1. The CDR3 runs 14 residues. Germline V gene data show CDR1 as LGHDT and CDR2 as YNNKEL (reference sequence). The ends lost 6 bases at V and 5 bases at J; junction bases unmatched: 7. The CDR3 loop is CASSRQGVPTEAFF. The CDR3, as DNA: TGTGCCAGCAGTCGACAGGGGGTACCGACTGAAGCTTTCTTT.

V is TRBV5-6 and J is TRBJ1-2, with 8 bases lining up with TRBD1. Unmatched junction bases numbered 5, after V lost 1 base and J lost 3 bases. Germline loops: CDR1 SGHDT, CDR2 YYEEEE. The CDR3 is 15 amino acids. The CDR3 loop reads CASSLQGAQDYGYTF. The CDR3 DNA reads as TGTGCCAGCAGCTTGCAGGGGGCGCAAGACTATGGCTACACCTTC. Drawing the rest from reference TRBV5-6 and TRBJ1-2, the complete variable domain is DAGVTQSPTHLIKTRGQQVTLRCSPKSGHDTVSWYQQALGQGPQFIFQYYEEEERQRGNFPDRFSGHQFPNYSSELNVNALLLGDSALYLCASSLQGAQDYGYTFGSGTRLTVV.

This clone has more than one count but fewer than ten. V gene TRBV29-1 combines with J gene TRBJ1-2, with TRBD1 identical over 9 bases. The trim removed 4 bases at V and 7 bases at J, leaving 4 bases unmatched. Germline V gives CDR1 SQVTM, CDR2 ANQGSEA. This CDR3 contains 12 residues. The CDR3, as DNA: TGCAGCGTTGCCCCGGACAGGGGTGGCTACACCTTC. Protein sequence: CSVAPDRGGYTF.

This chain links TRBV9 with TRBJ2-1; TRBD1 might be the D (5 bases). V lost 0 bases, J lost 10 bases, and 20 bases lay in between. Per germline, CDR1 SGDLS and CDR2 YYNGEE. The CDR3 loop spans 16 amino acids. CDR3 DNA sequence: TGTGCCAGCAGCGTAGAGCAGGGATCCTACTTGGGGGAGCAGTTCTTC. Translation gives CASSVEQGSYLGEQFF. The variable domain in full, completed from reference TRBV9 and TRBJ2-1, reads DSGVTQTPKHLITATGQRVTLRCSPRSGDLSVYWYQQSLDQGLQFLIQYYNGEERAKGNILERFSAQQFPDLHSELNLSSLELGDSALYFCASSVEQGSYLGEQFFGPGTRLTVL.

J is TRBJ1-4 and V is TRBV2; 7 bases agree with TRBD1. The J segment lost 6 bases and the V segment lost 5 bases, leaving 9 bases of the junction unmatched. Germline V gene sequence: CDR1 SNHLY, CDR2 FYNNEI. The CDR3 loop spans 15 amino acids. CDR3 nucleotide sequence: TGTGCCAGCAGTAACACAGGGGCCCCCCATGAAAAACTGTTTTTT. Translation: CASSNTGAPHEKLFF.

The gene calls are TRBV3-1 (or the pseudogene TRBV3-2) and TRBJ2-2; D perhaps matches TRBD2 (6 bases). Deletions cut 1 base from V and 5 bases from J, with 11 bases between. Germline V gene sequence: CDR1 LGHDT, CDR2 YNNKEL (reference sequence). CDR3 size: 15 residues. CDR3 sequence reads: CASSQVGGRTGELFF. The CDR3 DNA sequence: TGTGCCAGCAGCCAAGTCGGAGGGAGGACCGGGGAGCTGTTTTTT.

This clone was picked up one time. The V and J genes are TRBV24-1 and TRBJ1-4, with a tentative D call TRBD1 (5 bases). Germline V CDR1 and CDR2: KGHDR, SFDVKD. Trimming cost V 3 bases and J 8 bases, with 15 bases left between them. The CDR3 has 15 residues. CDR3 nucleotide sequence: TGTGCCACCAGTGATCCGTCTGGGGGGGAAGAAAAACTGTTTTTT. This translates into CATSDPSGGEEKLFF.

This clone has only a few counts. This rearrangement joins TRBV6-5 to TRBJ1-5; no reliable D call. The V end lost 6 bases, the J end lost 7 bases, and 13 bases lay between the germline ends. Germline CDR1 and CDR2: MNHEY and SVGAGI. The CDR3 sequence is 13 residues long. This CDR3 is CASSPDENQPQHF. CDR3 DNA sequence: TGTGCCAGCAGCCCAGATGAAAACCAGCCCCAGCATTTT.